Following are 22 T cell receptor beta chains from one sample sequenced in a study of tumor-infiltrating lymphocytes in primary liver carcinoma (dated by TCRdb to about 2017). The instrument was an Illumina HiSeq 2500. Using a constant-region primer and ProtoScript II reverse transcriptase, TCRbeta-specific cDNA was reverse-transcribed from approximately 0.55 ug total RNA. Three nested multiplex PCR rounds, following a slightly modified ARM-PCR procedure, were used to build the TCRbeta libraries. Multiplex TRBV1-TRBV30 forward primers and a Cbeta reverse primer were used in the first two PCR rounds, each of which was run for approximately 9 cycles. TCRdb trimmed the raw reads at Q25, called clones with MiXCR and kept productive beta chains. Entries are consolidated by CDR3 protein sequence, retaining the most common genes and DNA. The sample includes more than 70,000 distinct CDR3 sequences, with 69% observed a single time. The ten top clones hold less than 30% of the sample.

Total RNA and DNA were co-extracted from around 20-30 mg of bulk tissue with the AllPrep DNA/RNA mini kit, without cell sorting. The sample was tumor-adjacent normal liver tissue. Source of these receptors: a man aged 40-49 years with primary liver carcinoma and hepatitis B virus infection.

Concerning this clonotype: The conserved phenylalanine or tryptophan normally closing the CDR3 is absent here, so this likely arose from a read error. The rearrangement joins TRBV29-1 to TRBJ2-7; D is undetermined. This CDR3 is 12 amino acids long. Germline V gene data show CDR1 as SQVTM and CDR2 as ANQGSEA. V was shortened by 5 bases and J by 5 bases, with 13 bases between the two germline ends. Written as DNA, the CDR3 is TGCAGCGTTCGTCAAGGAGAGAACGAGCAGTACTGC. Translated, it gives CSVRQGENEQYC.

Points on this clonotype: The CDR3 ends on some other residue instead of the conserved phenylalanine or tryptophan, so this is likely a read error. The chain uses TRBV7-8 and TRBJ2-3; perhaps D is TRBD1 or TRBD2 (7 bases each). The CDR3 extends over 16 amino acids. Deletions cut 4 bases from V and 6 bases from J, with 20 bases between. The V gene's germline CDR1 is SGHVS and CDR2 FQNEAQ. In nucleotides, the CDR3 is TGTGCCAGCAGCTCAACAGGGGAGGGATATTCGGATACGCAGTATTAT. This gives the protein CASSSTGEGYSDTQYY.

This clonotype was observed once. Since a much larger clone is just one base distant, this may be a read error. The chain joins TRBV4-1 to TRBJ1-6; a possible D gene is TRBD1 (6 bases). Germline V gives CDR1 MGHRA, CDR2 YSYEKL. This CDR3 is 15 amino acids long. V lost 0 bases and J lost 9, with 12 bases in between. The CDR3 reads CASSQDSTGSSPLHF. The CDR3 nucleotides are TGCGCCAGCAGCCAAGATAGCACAGGGAGTTCACCCCTCCACTTT.

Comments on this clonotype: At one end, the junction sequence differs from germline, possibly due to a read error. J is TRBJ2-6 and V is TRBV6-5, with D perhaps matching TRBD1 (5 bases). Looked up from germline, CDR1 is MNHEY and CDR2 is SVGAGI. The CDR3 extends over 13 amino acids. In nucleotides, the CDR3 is TGTACCAGCAGGATGTCTGGGGCCAACGTCCTGACCTTC. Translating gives CTSRMSGANVLTF.

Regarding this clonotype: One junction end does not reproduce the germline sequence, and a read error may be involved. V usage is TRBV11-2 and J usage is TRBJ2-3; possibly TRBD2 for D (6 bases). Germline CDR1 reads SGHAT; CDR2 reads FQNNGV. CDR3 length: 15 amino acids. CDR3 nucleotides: TGTGTCAGCATCTTCTACGGGGGTACCACAGATACGCAGTATTTT. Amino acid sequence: CVSIFYGGTTDTQYF.

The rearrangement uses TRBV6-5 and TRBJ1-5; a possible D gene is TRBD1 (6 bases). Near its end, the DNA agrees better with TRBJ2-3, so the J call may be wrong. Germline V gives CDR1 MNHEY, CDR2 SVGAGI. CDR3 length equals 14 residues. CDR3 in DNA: TGTGCCAGCAGTTCGGACAGCGTTAATCAGCCCCAGTATTTT. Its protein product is CASSSDSVNQPQYF.

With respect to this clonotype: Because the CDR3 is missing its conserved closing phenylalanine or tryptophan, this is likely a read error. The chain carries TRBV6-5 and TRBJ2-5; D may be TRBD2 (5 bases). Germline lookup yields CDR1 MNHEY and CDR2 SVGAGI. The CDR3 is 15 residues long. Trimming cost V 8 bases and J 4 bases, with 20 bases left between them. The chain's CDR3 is CASGREGSISETQYL. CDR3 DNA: TGTGCCAGCGGCCGAGAAGGGAGTATTTCAGAGACCCAGTACCTC.

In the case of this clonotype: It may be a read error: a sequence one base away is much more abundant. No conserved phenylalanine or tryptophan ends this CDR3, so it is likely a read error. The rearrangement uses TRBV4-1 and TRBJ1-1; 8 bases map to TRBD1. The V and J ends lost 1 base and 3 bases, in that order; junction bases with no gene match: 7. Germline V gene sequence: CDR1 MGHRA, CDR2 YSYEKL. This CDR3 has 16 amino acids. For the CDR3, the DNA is TGCGCCAGCAGCCAAGGTGACAGGGGAAGGGACACTGAAGCTTTCTCT. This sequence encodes CASSQGDRGRDTEAFS.

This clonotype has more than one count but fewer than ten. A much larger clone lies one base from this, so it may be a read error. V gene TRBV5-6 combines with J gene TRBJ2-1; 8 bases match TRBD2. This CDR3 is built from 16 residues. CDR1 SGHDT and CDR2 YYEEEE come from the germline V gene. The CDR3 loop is CTTTVLGPGGYNEQFF. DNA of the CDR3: TGTACCACTACTGTCCTTGGCCCGGGAGGGTACAATGAGCAGTTCTTC.

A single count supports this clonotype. The CDR3: CASSSPDANTEAFF. DNA of the CDR3: TGTGCCAGCAGCTCTCCCGATGCGAACACTGAAGCTTTCTTT. The rearrangement uses TRBV12-3 or TRBV12-4 and TRBJ1-1; D is unclear. The CDR3 is 14 residues long. V shed 6 bases and J shed 1 base, with 12 bases lying between them.

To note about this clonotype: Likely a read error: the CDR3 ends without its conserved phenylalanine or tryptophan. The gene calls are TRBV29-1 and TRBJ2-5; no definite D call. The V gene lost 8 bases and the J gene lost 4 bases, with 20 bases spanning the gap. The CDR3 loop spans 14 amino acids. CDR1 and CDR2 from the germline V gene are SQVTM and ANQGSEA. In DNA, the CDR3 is TGCAGCCCACGGAAACGACCGACTGGAGAGACCCAGTACTTA. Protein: CSPRKRPTGETQYL.

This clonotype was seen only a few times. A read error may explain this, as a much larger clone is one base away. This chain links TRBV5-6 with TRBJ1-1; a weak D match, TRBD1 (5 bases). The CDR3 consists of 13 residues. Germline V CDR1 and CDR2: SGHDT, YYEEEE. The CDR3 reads CVSKRGYGTEAFF. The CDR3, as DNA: TGTGTCAGCAAACGGGGGTATGGAACTGAAGCTTTCTTT. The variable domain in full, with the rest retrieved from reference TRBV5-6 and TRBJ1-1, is DAGVTQSPTHLIKTRGQQVTLRCSPKSGHDTVSWYQQALGQGPQFIFQYYEEEERQRGNFPDRFSGHQFPNYSSELNVNALLLGDSALYLCVSKRGYGTEAFFGQGTRLTVV.

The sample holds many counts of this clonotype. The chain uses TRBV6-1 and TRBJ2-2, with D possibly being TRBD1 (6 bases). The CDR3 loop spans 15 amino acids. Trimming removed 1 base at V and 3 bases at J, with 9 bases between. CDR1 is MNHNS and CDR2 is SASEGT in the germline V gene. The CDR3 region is CASSEDRVYTGELFF. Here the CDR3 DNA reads TGTGCCAGCAGTGAAGACAGGGTATACACCGGGGAGCTGTTTTTT.

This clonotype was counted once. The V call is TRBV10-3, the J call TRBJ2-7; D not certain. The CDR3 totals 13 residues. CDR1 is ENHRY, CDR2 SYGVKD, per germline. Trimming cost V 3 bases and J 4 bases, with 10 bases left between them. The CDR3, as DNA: TGTGCCATCAGTGATCCAGAGACTTACGAGCAGTACTTC. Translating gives CAISDPETYEQYF.

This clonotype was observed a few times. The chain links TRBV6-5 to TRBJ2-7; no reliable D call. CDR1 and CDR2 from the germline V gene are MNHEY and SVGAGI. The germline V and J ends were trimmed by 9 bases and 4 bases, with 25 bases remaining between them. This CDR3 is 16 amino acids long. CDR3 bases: TGTGCCAGTAGGCCCGGACGGGCAGCATCTTTTTACGAGCAGTACTTC. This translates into CASRPGRAASFYEQYF.

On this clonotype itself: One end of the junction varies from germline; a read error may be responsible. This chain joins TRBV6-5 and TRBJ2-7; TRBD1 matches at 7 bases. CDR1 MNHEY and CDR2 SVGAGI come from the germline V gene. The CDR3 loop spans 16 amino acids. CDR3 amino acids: CAGRPGQAASFYEQYF. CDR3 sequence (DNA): TGTGCCGGCAGGCCCGGACAGGCAGCATCTTTTTATGAGCAGTACTTC.

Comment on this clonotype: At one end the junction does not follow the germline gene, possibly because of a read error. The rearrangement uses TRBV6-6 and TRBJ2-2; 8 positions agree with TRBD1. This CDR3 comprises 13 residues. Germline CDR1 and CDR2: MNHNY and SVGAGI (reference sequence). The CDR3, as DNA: TGTGCTAGCAGTGCAACGAACACAGGGGGGCTGTTTTTT. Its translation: CASSATNTGGLFF.

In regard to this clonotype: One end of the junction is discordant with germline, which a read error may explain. The CDR3 DNA is TGTACCAGCAGCCATAGGGGCGAGGCAGGGATCTTAGTGGGAGGAAAGACCATATATTTT. Protein product: CTSSHRGEAGILVGGKTIYF. This chain links TRBV12-3 or TRBV12-4 with TRBJ1-3, with D tentatively TRBD1 (5 bases). CDR3 size: 20 residues.

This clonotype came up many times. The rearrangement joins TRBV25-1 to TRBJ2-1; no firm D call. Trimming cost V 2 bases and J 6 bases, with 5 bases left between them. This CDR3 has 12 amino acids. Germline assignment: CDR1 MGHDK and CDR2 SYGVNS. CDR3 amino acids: CASSEVLNEQFF. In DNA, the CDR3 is TGTGCCAGCAGTGAAGTTCTCAATGAGCAGTTCTTC.

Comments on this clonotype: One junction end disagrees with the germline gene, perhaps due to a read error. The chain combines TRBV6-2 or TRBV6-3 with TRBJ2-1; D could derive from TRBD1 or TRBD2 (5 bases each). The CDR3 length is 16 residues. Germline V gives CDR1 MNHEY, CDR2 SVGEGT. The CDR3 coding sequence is TGTGGCAGCAGTTACTCCGGGACCCCTCTGGACAATGAGCAGTTTTTC. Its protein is CGSSYSGTPLDNEQFF.

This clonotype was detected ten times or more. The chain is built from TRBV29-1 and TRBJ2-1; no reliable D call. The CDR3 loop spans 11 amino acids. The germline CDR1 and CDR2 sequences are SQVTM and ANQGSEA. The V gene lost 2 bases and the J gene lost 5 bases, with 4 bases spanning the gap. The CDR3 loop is CSVESNNEQFF. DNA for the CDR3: TGCAGCGTTGAAAGCAACAATGAGCAGTTCTTC.

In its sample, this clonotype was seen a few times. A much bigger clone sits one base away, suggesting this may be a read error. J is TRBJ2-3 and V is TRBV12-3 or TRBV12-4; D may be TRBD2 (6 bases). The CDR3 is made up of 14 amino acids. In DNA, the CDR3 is TGTACCAGCAGTTTCGGGGGTCTCACAGATACGCAGTATTTT. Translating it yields CTSSFGGLTDTQYF.